This entry describes one T cell receptor (beta chain). Measured with immunoSEQ multiplex PCR; TCRdb has only the in-frame clones, and not every one. This sample yields about 36,000 clones, of which 75% to 90% are seen a single time; 35% to 45% belongs to the top ten. This record belongs to a study of blood T cell repertoires in COVID-19. The CDR3 consists of 18 residues. Germline V gene data show CDR1 as MGHDK and CDR2 as SYGVNS. Trimming removed 0 bases from V and 4 bases from J; junction bases left unmatched: 9. The sequenced material came from peripheral blood. This TCR came from a human donor in a cohort sampled during active or convalescent COVID-19. The donor label of this sample is uncertain. This chain uses TRBV25-1 with TRBJ2-1; 10 nucleotides match TRBD1. DNA of the CDR3: TGTGCCAGCAGTGAATATGGTTCGGGGACAGGGGTTTACAATGAGCAGTTCTTC. It yields the protein CASSEYGSGTGVYNEQFF.